These 20 T cell receptor beta chains came from one sample sequenced in a study of regulatory T cells in long-lasting Graves disease. Time point indicated: persistent/refractory GD, antithyroid drugs over 5 years with positive TRAb. Scientists built the TCR library using RNA that was extracted from PBMCs. Construction of TCR beta libraries relied on iRepertoire HTBI primers and on Arm-PCR targeting CDR3 regions. TCRdb re-analysed the multiplex PCR reads in MiXCR, keeping a single row per CDR3 protein. Of over 350,000 distinct CDR3 sequences in the sample, less than 25% were seen once. Source: peripheral blood mononuclear cells (PBMCs), taken when the disease was refractory, from a patient treated with antithyroid drugs. The receptors shown here come from a female donor with Graves disease.

The chain is built from TRBV2 and TRBJ2-1, with unresolved D. Germline V gene sequence: CDR1 SNHLY, CDR2 FYNNEI. The CDR3 runs 16 residues. V lost 6 bases to trimming and J lost 1 base, with 16 bases between them. DNA of the CDR3: TGTGCCAGCAGCCGTCAGGTGGCAGGATCCTACAATGAGCAGTTCTTC. This codes for CASSRQVAGSYNEQFF.

Points on this clonotype: This may arise from a read error, as a much more abundant clone is one base away. The chain uses TRBV6-2 or TRBV6-3 and TRBJ1-3; 7 nucleotides agree with TRBD1. Germline CDR1 MNHEY, CDR2 SVGEGT. Trimming at V came to 5 bases and at J to 0 bases, leaving 4 bases not matched to a gene. The CDR3 consists of 15 residues. The CDR3 here is CASSGQASSGNTIYF. Here the CDR3 DNA reads TGTGCCAGCAGTGGACAGGCGAGCTCTGGAAACACCATATATTTT.

V is TRBV6-1 and J is TRBJ2-7; 9 bases are a match to TRBD2. Germline-derived CDR1 and CDR2 are MNHNS and SASEGT. J gave up 7 bases and V 5 bases, and 15 bases lay outside the gene matches. The CDR3 consists of 16 residues. The CDR3 loop is CASSRNLAGAFGEQYF. CDR3 in DNA: TGTGCCAGCAGTCGAAATTTAGCGGGAGCCTTTGGGGAGCAGTACTTC.

At least ten counts were recorded for this clonotype. This chain connects TRBV7-2 to TRBJ2-3; no clear D gene. The germline CDR1 and CDR2 sequences are SGHTA and FQGNSA. The V gene lost 3 bases and the J gene lost 0 bases, with 1 base spanning the gap. The CDR3 covers 12 residues. The CDR3 DNA follows: TGTGCCAGCAGCTTCAGCACAGATACGCAGTATTTT. It yields the protein CASSFSTDTQYF.

V is TRBV15 and J is TRBJ2-2, with 8 bases matching TRBD1. Germline V gene data show CDR1 as LNHNV and CDR2 as YYDKDF (reference sequence). The length of the CDR3 is 17 residues. Losses at the gene ends were 0 bases for V and 2 bases for J; bases not matched to a gene: 5. CDR3 coding DNA: TGTGCCACCAGCAGAGATCCGACAGGGGCAAACACCGGGGAGCTGTTTTTT. Translation: CATSRDPTGANTGELFF.

This clonotype was detected ten times or more. This rearrangement joins TRBV10-3 to TRBJ1-6; 11 bases line up with TRBD1. Germline loops: CDR1 ENHRY, CDR2 SYGVKD. V was pared by 6 bases and J by 6 bases, with 1 base of the junction left unmatched. CDR3 size: 14 residues. CDR3 sequence reads: CAIRGQGVNSPLHF. The CDR3, as DNA: TGTGCCATCAGGGGACAGGGGGTTAATTCACCCCTCCACTTT.

Ten or more counts support this clonotype. The chain employs TRBV3-1 and TRBJ1-2, with no clear D. CDR3 length equals 15 residues. Trimming removed 0 bases at V and 8 bases at J, with 16 bases between. In germline, CDR1 is LGHDT, CDR2 YNNKEL (reference sequence). CDR3 loop: CASSQDPTTRTGYTF. CDR3 sequence (DNA): TGTGCCAGCAGCCAAGATCCTACTACACGGACGGGCTACACCTTC.

This clonotype was counted a few times. The J gene is TRBJ1-6, the V gene TRBV19; D is perhaps TRBD1 (5 bases). Trimming stripped 6 bases from V and 7 bases from J, with 10 bases between. This CDR3 contains 13 residues. Germline CDR1 reads LNHDA; CDR2 reads SQIVND (reference sequence). The CDR3, as DNA: TGTGCCAGTAGACAGGTGGGGAATTCACCCCTCCACTTT. Its translation: CASRQVGNSPLHF.

At least ten counts were recorded for this clonotype. V is TRBV12-3 or TRBV12-4 and J is TRBJ2-5; no clear D. Trimming left V 3 bases short and J 5 bases short, with 13 bases between. This CDR3 spans 14 amino acids. The CDR3 DNA reads as TGTGCCAGCAGTTTTCTCGCAGTGTCGGAGACCCAGTACTTC. It encodes CASSFLAVSETQYF.

This clonotype was seen more than once but under ten times. The chain has TRBV20-1 and TRBJ1-2; 11 bases fit TRBD1. V lost 0 bases to trimming and J lost 4 bases; unmatched junction nucleotides: 4. Germline V gene lookup returns CDR1 DFQATT and CDR2 SNEGSKA (reference sequence). The CDR3 has 15 residues. CDR3 protein: CSARDGGTGGYGYTF. The CDR3 nucleotides are TGCAGTGCTAGAGATGGGGGGACAGGGGGCTATGGCTACACCTTC.

This clonotype appeared a few times. This chain uses TRBV7-9 with TRBJ2-5; the D is unclear. V lost 1 base and J 12 bases, leaving 9 bases between the germline ends. From germline, CDR1 is SEHNR and CDR2 FQNEAQ (reference sequence). This CDR3 is 11 amino acids long. The CDR3 protein is CASSLVGPEYF. CDR3 in DNA: TGTGCCAGCAGCTTAGTCGGCCCAGAGTACTTC.

To note about this clonotype: This clone may be a read error of a much larger clone one base away. This sequence joins TRBV20-1 and TRBJ2-7; 7 positions agree with TRBD1. V lost 1 base, J lost 6 bases, and 3 bases stayed unmatched. In germline, CDR1 is DFQATT, CDR2 SNEGSKA (reference sequence). This CDR3 contains 12 residues. The CDR3 DNA follows: TGCAGTGCTAGAGGCCCAGGGGGCGAGCAGTACTTC. Translated, it gives CSARGPGGEQYF.

The rearrangement joins TRBV7-3 to TRBJ2-7; 8 nucleotides agree with TRBD2. The CDR3 is made up of 14 amino acids. V was clipped by 6 bases and J by 6 bases; unmatched bases: 10. CDR1 and CDR2 (germline): SGHTA, FQGTGA. The CDR3 loop is CASSVSYGGVEQYF. The CDR3 coding sequence is TGTGCCAGCAGTGTTTCCTACGGGGGGGTCGAGCAGTACTTC.

This clonotype was recorded many times. The chain carries TRBV28 and TRBJ2-7; the match to TRBD2 covers 12 bases. The germline V gene has CDR1 MDHEN and CDR2 SYDVKM. The length of the CDR3 is 18 residues. V was clipped by 3 bases and J by 3 bases; unmatched bases: 12. CDR3 nucleotide sequence: TGTGCCAGCAGTTTGGCCCCGCGGACTAGCGGGATTCACTACGAGCAGTACTTC. It codes for CASSLAPRTSGIHYEQYF.

This clonotype was seen ten or more times. The rearrangement links TRBV5-1 to TRBJ1-5; no definite D call. The germline V gene has CDR1 SGHRS and CDR2 YFSETQ. CDR3 length equals 13 residues. With 0 bases removed from V and 5 bases from J, the gap between germline ends came to 6 bases. In DNA form, the CDR3 reads TGCGCCAGCAGCTTGGCCCCTGATCAGCCCCAGCATTTT. Its translation is CASSLAPDQPQHF.

This clonotype was picked up many times. The chain joins TRBV27 to TRBJ1-1; the D gene is possibly TRBD1 (5 bases). V gave up 3 bases and J gave up 11 bases, with 16 bases separating them. CDR1 is MNHEY, CDR2 SMNVEV, per germline (reference sequence). The CDR3 runs 13 residues. This CDR3 is CASSFSAGGTAFF. The CDR3 coding sequence is TGTGCCAGCAGTTTCTCCGCGGGGGGTACGGCTTTCTTT.

This clonotype was counted a few times. This chain links TRBV3-1 with TRBJ2-7; 8 positions match TRBD2. The germline gives CDR1 LGHDT, CDR2 YNNKEL (reference sequence). J lost 2 bases, V lost 0 bases, and 6 bases had no gene match. The CDR3 length is 16 residues. CDR3 DNA sequence: TGTGCCAGCAGCCAAGATTACGGACTAGCTGCCTACGAGCAGTACTTC. It codes for CASSQDYGLAAYEQYF.

This clonotype was seen at least ten times. The gene calls are TRBV7-2 and TRBJ2-1, with D perhaps matching TRBD1 (5 bases). V lost 10 bases and J lost 4, with 14 bases in between. Germline V gives CDR1 SGHTA, CDR2 FQGNSA. The CDR3 runs to 13 residues. CDR3 amino acids: CAITHDSYNEQFF. In nucleotides, the CDR3 is TGTGCCATCACCCACGACAGTTACAATGAGCAGTTCTTC.

This clonotype was recorded a few times. The gene calls are TRBV7-2 and TRBJ2-1; 12 nucleotides agree with TRBD2. Germline V gene sequence: CDR1 SGHTA, CDR2 FQGNSA. The CDR3 length is 13 residues. V dropped 9 bases and J dropped 5; count of bases not matched to a gene: 2. The CDR3 region has the DNA TGTGCCAGTCGACTAGCGGGAGACAATGAGCAGTTCTTC. Protein sequence: CASRLAGDNEQFF.

This clonotype has a count of ten or more. This rearrangement joins TRBV7-2 to TRBJ1-2; TRBD1 aligns across 8 bases. The CDR3 is made up of 16 amino acids. The V gene's germline CDR1 is SGHTA and CDR2 FQGNSA. V shed 4 bases, J shed 4 bases, and the junction held 11 bases outside the gene matches. The CDR3 sequence is CASSSPTTGEVYGYTF. The CDR3 bases are TGTGCCAGCAGCTCACCCACGACAGGGGAAGTCTATGGCTACACCTTC.